This entry features one T cell receptor beta chain sequence. Compared with germline, one end of the junction differs, possibly owing to a read error. This sample was included in a study of CD8 T cells in Susac syndrome. Random hexamers served to reverse transcribe roughly 0.45 to 1 ug RNA. Amplification of TCR beta CDR3 across 54 Vbeta and 13 Jbeta was performed with immunoSEQ multiplex PCR. In TCRdb, the immunoSEQ multiplex PCR reads were re-called with MiXCR into one record per CDR3 protein. Of fewer than 70,000 distinct CDR3 sequences in the sample, approximately 95% are singletons; the top ten hold roughly 0.24%. Germline loops: CDR1 MGHDK, CDR2 SYGVNS. This CDR3 spans 11 amino acids. CD8+ and CD4+ T cells circulating in blood were sequenced for TCR beta. The control participants were healthy donors, and these controls were matched with respect to both age and sex. Negative isolation yielded CD4+ and CD8+ T cells, and FACS enriched TEMRA cells.

The V gene is TRBV25-1, the J gene TRBJ1-2; possible D gene TRBD1, 5 bases. The TCR sequence derives from a human donor in good health. Sample: CD8+ T cells from PBMCs. Here the CDR3 reads CASSIRGLHLF. CDR3 in DNA: TGTGCCAGCAGCATTAGGGGACTCCACCTCTTC.